The rows below give T cell receptor beta chains drawn from one sample of a study of T cells in Graves' hyperthyroidism and ophthalmopathy. TCRdb recomputed calls from the multiplex PCR reads with MiXCR, one row per CDR3 protein. Of around 380,000 distinct CDR3 sequences listed, about 14% are singletons. The specimen was blood. The origin of the receptors is a man aged 30-40 years with Graves' hyperthyroidism that later progressed to Graves' ophthalmopathy. CDR3s include the opening cysteine and the closing phenylalanine or tryptophan. The D gene is left open where the match is weak. The listing skips clone size in some rows; elsewhere it reads once, few, many or a size class.

D: NA; size: many; V: TRBV18; J: TRBJ2-7; CDR3: CASSPGPSYEQYF; DNA: TGTGCCAGCTCACCTGGACCGAGCTACGAGCAGTACTTC
D: NA; size: many; V: TRBV5-1; J: TRBJ2-7; CDR3: CASSLEDSYEQYF; DNA: TGCGCCAGCAGCTTAGAGGACAGCTACGAGCAGTACTTC
D: NA; size: many; V: TRBV13; J: TRBJ1-5; CDR3: CASSLGPPSQQPQHF; DNA: TGTGCCAGCAGCTTAGGTCCCCCCTCGCAGCAGCCCCAGCATTTT
D: NA; size: NA; V: TRBV27; J: TRBJ1-1; CDR3: CASSLQTGYTEAFF; DNA: TGTGCCAGCAGTTTACAGACGGGTTACACTGAAGCTTTCTTT
D: NA; size: NA; V: TRBV4-1; J: TRBJ1-1; CDR3: CASSQGIGGQGTEAFF; DNA: TGCGCCAGCAGCCAAGGCATTGGAGGGCAGGGCACTGAAGCTTTCTTT
D: NA; size: NA; V: TRBV10-3; J: TRBJ2-1; CDR3: CATDLGGYEQFF; DNA: TGTGCCACCGACCTAGGGGGGTATGAGCAGTTCTTC
D: NA; size: many; V: TRBV6-1; J: TRBJ1-6; CDR3: CASSGATGRFLYSPLHF; DNA: TGTGCCAGCAGTGGTGCGACAGGCCGATTTCTATATTCACCCCTCCACTTT
D: NA; size: many; V: TRBV5-1; J: TRBJ2-7; CDR3: CASSLAGGRYEQYF; DNA: TGCGCCAGCAGCTTGGCTGGGGGCCGTTACGAGCAGTACTTC
D: NA; size: NA; V: TRBV12-3/TRBV12-4; J: TRBJ2-5; CDR3: CASSFHRRYQETQYF; DNA: TGTGCCAGCAGTTTTCACAGACGGTACCAAGAGACCCAGTACTTC
D: TRBD1; size: many; V: TRBV12-3/TRBV12-4; J: TRBJ1-2; CDR3: CASSPGTGGYGYTF; DNA: TGTGCCAGCAGTCCCGGGACAGGAGGCTATGGCTACACCTTC
D: TRBD2; size: many; V: TRBV20-1; J: TRBJ2-1; CDR3: CSARKGLAGGYNEQFF; DNA: TGCAGTGCTAGAAAGGGACTAGCGGGGGGCTACAATGAGCAGTTCTTC
D: NA; size: many; V: TRBV20-1; J: TRBJ2-3; CDR3: CSAGSRDFSTDTQYF; DNA: TGCAGTGCTGGAAGCCGGGACTTTAGCACAGATACGCAGTATTTT
D: NA; size: NA; V: TRBV12-3/TRBV12-4; J: TRBJ1-4; CDR3: CASSFMVVREKLFF; DNA: TGTGCCAGCAGTTTTATGGTCGTGCGGGAAAAACTGTTTTTT
D: NA; size: few; V: TRBV5-1; J: TRBJ1-1; CDR3: CASSPRGGTVNTEAFF; DNA: TGCGCCAGCAGCCCCCGGGGCGGTACGGTCAACACTGAAGCTTTCTTT
D: NA; size: few; V: TRBV30; J: TRBJ1-2; CDR3: CAWSASSAGGYTF; DNA: TGTGCCTGGAGTGCCTCTTCGGCAGGCGGCTACACCTTC
D: TRBD1; size: many; V: TRBV28; J: TRBJ1-2; CDR3: CASSLFQGQGLGGYTF; DNA: TGTGCCAGCAGTTTATTCCAGGGACAGGGTCTAGGAGGCTACACCTTC
D: NA; size: NA; V: TRBV5-1; J: TRBJ2-5; CDR3: CASSLRGTAQETQYF; DNA: TGCGCCAGCAGCTTGAGGGGGACGGCACAAGAGACCCAGTACTTC
D: NA; size: few; V: TRBV10-3; J: TRBJ2-2; CDR3: CAISVGRSGGELFF; DNA: TGTGCCATCAGTGTGGGAAGGAGCGGCGGGGAGCTGTTTTTT
D: NA; size: few; V: TRBV19; J: TRBJ2-1; CDR3: CASSLGGTTLHEQFF; DNA: TGTGCCAGTAGTCTAGGGGGGACTACGTTACATGAGCAGTTCTTC
D: NA; size: many; V: TRBV15; J: TRBJ1-1; CDR3: CATSEAGPEAFF; DNA: TGTGCCACCAGCGAAGCGGGACCTGAAGCTTTCTTT
D: TRBD1; size: NA; V: TRBV5-6; J: TRBJ2-7; CDR3: CASRLHGTGHPYEQYF; DNA: TGTGCCAGCAGACTTCACGGGACAGGGCATCCCTACGAGCAGTACTTC
D: NA; size: NA; V: TRBV20-1; J: TRBJ2-4; CDR3: CSARLRGKNIQYF; DNA: TGCAGTGCTAGATTGCGGGGCAAAAACATTCAGTACTTC
D: TRBD1; size: few; V: TRBV5-1; J: TRBJ2-2; CDR3: CASSLARQGLTGELFF; DNA: TGCGCCAGCAGCTTGGCCCGACAGGGTCTCACCGGGGAGCTGTTTTTT
D: NA; size: many; V: TRBV4-1; J: TRBJ1-1; CDR3: CASSQVRHNTEAFF; DNA: TGCGCCAGCAGCCAAGTCCGCCACAACACTGAAGCTTTCTTT
D: NA; size: NA; V: TRBV5-6; J: TRBJ1-2; CDR3: CAGLERASGYTF; DNA: TGTGCCGGCCTCGAAAGGGCGAGTGGCTACACCTTC
D: NA; size: few; V: TRBV19; J: TRBJ2-1; CDR3: CASSISGTNEQFF; DNA: TGTGCCAGTAGTATATCCGGGACCAATGAGCAGTTCTTC
D: NA; size: many; V: TRBV24-1; J: TRBJ1-2; CDR3: CATSDQDYGYTF; DNA: TGTGCCACCAGTGATCAGGACTATGGCTACACCTTC
D: NA; size: few; V: TRBV5-6; J: TRBJ2-5; CDR3: CASSLWVRVIETQYF; DNA: TGTGCCAGCAGCTTGTGGGTCAGGGTCATCGAGACCCAGTACTTC
D: TRBD2; size: many; V: TRBV11-3; J: TRBJ2-1; CDR3: CASRGLAGTDEQFF; DNA: TGTGCCAGCAGAGGACTAGCGGGGACTGATGAGCAGTTCTTC
D: NA; size: NA; V: TRBV18; J: TRBJ1-1; CDR3: CASSPPLWTENTEAFF; DNA: TGTGCCAGCTCACCGCCCTTATGGACAGAGAACACTGAAGCTTTCTTT
D: TRBD1; size: many; V: TRBV2; J: TRBJ1-6; CDR3: CASSEGPGTGRRTPLHF; DNA: TGTGCCAGCAGTGAAGGCCCCGGGACAGGGCGTAGGACACCCCTCCACTTT
D: NA; size: many; V: TRBV2; J: TRBJ1-3; CDR3: CASTLSYSGNTIYF; DNA: TGTGCCAGCACTTTATCTTACTCTGGAAACACCATATATTTT
D: NA; size: many; V: TRBV12-3/TRBV12-4; J: TRBJ1-5; CDR3: CASMPDSNQPQHF; DNA: TGTGCCAGCATGCCTGATAGCAATCAGCCCCAGCATTTT
D: NA; size: few; V: TRBV20-1; J: TRBJ1-5; CDR3: CSAIRMGQPQHF; DNA: TGCAGTGCTATTCGTATGGGTCAGCCCCAGCATTTT
D: NA; size: few; V: TRBV7-9; J: TRBJ2-3; CDR3: CASSPKRRSTDTQYF; DNA: TGTGCCAGCAGCCCAAAAAGGAGGAGCACAGATACGCAGTATTTT
D: NA; size: many; V: TRBV7-2; J: TRBJ1-2; CDR3: CASSPHRDYGYTF; DNA: TGTGCCAGCAGCCCACATAGGGACTATGGCTACACCTTC
D: TRBD1; size: NA; V: TRBV6-1; J: TRBJ1-3; CDR3: CASRGQGLGNTIYF; DNA: TGTGCCAGCAGAGGACAGGGCTTAGGAAACACCATATATTTT
D: NA; size: many; V: TRBV12-3/TRBV12-4; J: TRBJ2-7; CDR3: CASSALTHEQYF; DNA: TGTGCCAGCAGTGCTCTCACCCACGAGCAGTACTTC
D: NA; size: few; V: TRBV27; J: TRBJ1-1; CDR3: CASSGRDPNTEAFF; DNA: TGTGCCAGCAGTGGTAGGGATCCGAACACTGAAGCTTTCTTT
D: TRBD1; size: NA; V: TRBV20-1; J: TRBJ1-1; CDR3: CSATRTGDLTEAFF; DNA: TGCAGTGCTACGAGGACAGGGGACTTAACTGAAGCTTTCTTT
D: TRBD2; size: many; V: TRBV20-1; J: TRBJ2-7; CDR3: CSAKTTVAGRQYEQYF; DNA: TGCAGTGCTAAGACGACAGTAGCGGGGAGGCAGTACGAGCAGTACTTC
D: NA; size: few; V: TRBV7-2; J: TRBJ1-6; CDR3: CASTDRGVGYNSPLHF; DNA: TGTGCCAGCACCGACCGCGGGGTTGGGTATAATTCACCCCTCCACTTT
D: NA; size: NA; V: TRBV4-1; J: TRBJ1-6; CDR3: CASSQLYSPLHF; DNA: TGCGCCAGCAGCCAACTGTATTCACCCCTCCACTTT
D: TRBD1; size: NA; V: TRBV7-9; J: TRBJ1-4; CDR3: CASSARDSRINEKLFF; DNA: TGTGCCAGCAGCGCCAGGGACAGCCGGATAAATGAAAAACTGTTTTTT
D: NA; size: NA; V: TRBV7-2; J: TRBJ2-7; CDR3: CASSLIGGWDEQYF; DNA: TGTGCCAGCAGCTTAATTGGGGGATGGGACGAGCAGTACTTC
D: NA; size: many; V: TRBV30; J: TRBJ2-2; CDR3: CAWSGQGNTGELFF; DNA: TGTGCCTGGAGTGGTCAGGGGAACACCGGGGAGCTGTTTTTT
D: TRBD1; size: NA; V: TRBV30; J: TRBJ1-5; CDR3: CAWEKKDRGPGQPQHF; DNA: TGTGCCTGGGAAAAAAAGGACAGGGGGCCGGGTCAGCCCCAGCATTTT
D: TRBD1; size: NA; V: TRBV5-1; J: TRBJ1-2; CDR3: CASSFPGQPFNYGYTF; DNA: TGCGCCAGCAGCTTCCCGGGACAGCCGTTTAACTATGGCTACACCTTC
D: TRBD1; size: few; V: TRBV19; J: TRBJ1-1; CDR3: CASSILQGQGNTEAFF; DNA: TGTGCCAGTAGTATCTTACAGGGACAGGGGAACACTGAAGCTTTCTTT
D: NA; size: many; V: TRBV11-2; J: TRBJ1-2; CDR3: CASSLEGGNYGYTF; DNA: TGTGCCAGCAGCTTAGAAGGTGGCAACTATGGCTACACCTTC
D: NA; size: NA; V: TRBV7-9; J: TRBJ1-1; CDR3: CASSPLGENTEAFF; DNA: TGTGCCAGCAGCCCTTTAGGGGAGAACACTGAAGCTTTCTTT
D: NA; size: many; V: TRBV6-1; J: TRBJ1-4; CDR3: CASRLSGTPGKKLFF; DNA: TGTGCCAGCAGGTTATCCGGGACACCCGGGAAAAAACTGTTTTTT
D: NA; size: NA; V: TRBV28; J: TRBJ2-5; CDR3: CASSPMAVRTQYF; DNA: TGTGCCAGCAGTCCCATGGCAGTGAGGACCCAGTACTTC
D: NA; size: many; V: TRBV7-2; J: TRBJ2-2; CDR3: CASSFLGGNTGELFF; DNA: TGTGCCAGCAGCTTTCTGGGGGGAAACACCGGGGAGCTGTTTTTT
D: TRBD1; size: many; V: TRBV6-1; J: TRBJ1-2; CDR3: CASSWTGKGYTF; DNA: TGTGCCAGCAGTTGGACAGGGAAGGGCTACACCTTC
D: TRBD1; size: NA; V: TRBV20-1; J: TRBJ1-6; CDR3: CSARDPQGNSPLHF; DNA: TGCAGTGCTAGAGACCCACAGGGGAATTCACCCCTCCACTTT
D: NA; size: NA; V: TRBV18; J: TRBJ2-7; CDR3: CASSRAGPYEQYF; DNA: TGTGCCAGCTCACGGGCAGGGCCCTACGAGCAGTACTTC